This TCR beta chain comes out of a study of vaccination effects on CD4 cells after COVID-19. TCRdb's table, derived via immunoSEQ multiplex PCR, lists solely in-frame clones and lacks some. The data show some 27,000 clones, 65% seen once. The study's findings and limits: Early timepoints after infection were absent, and convalescent patients were few in the study.

Isolating CD4+ T cells followed approximately ten days of culture. Each vaccine recipient was nucleocapsid antibody negative and had no prior SARS-CoV-2 infection. Replacing half the medium with IL-2 medium was done on days 3 and 7. This clone was seen just once. What it binds is unknown. The source was CD4+ T cells from PBMCs cultured without peptide, collected before COVID-19 vaccination. The receptor comes from a human donor who received a COVID-19 vaccine.

The CDR3, as DNA: TGTGCCAGCAGTGCCCGGATAGCGGGGGTTCCCACAGATACGCAGTATTTT. It is translated as CASSARIAGVPTDTQYF. The chain recombines TRBV6-1 with TRBJ2-3; TRBD2 aligns across 9 bases. V was clipped by 4 bases and J by 2 bases; unmatched bases: 10. CDR1 is MNHNS and CDR2 is SASEGT in the germline V gene. The CDR3 extends over 17 amino acids.